The next 32 T cell receptor beta chains were all read from a single sample in a study of T cells in Graves' hyperthyroidism and ophthalmopathy. TCR beta CDR3 sequences were amplified from RNA transcripts. During a first-round RT-PCR of the TCR CDR3, the HTBI primer set was used. One entry per CDR3 protein, called by TCRdb with MiXCR from the multiplex PCR reads. The data show fewer than 350,000 distinct CDR3 sequences, about 18% seen once. Sequencing was carried out using blood. Receptors were obtained from a woman in her fifties or sixties with Graves' hyperthyroidism.

This clonotype was counted at least ten times. J is TRBJ1-1 and V is TRBV28; possible D gene TRBD1, 6 bases. The CDR3 has 12 residues. Deletions cut 7 bases from V and 3 bases from J, with 9 bases between. Germline V gives CDR1 MDHEN, CDR2 SYDVKM. In DNA form, the CDR3 reads TGTGCCAGCAAACAGGGAGACACTGAAGCTTTCTTT. Translating it yields CASKQGDTEAFF.

This clonotype has only a few counts. The rearrangement links TRBV5-1 to TRBJ1-1; D unresolved. V dropped 2 bases and J dropped 6 bases, with 11 bases sitting between them. Germline V lookup: CDR1 SGHRS, CDR2 YFSETQ. CDR3 length: 13 residues. CDR3 in DNA: TGCGCCAGCAGCTTCTACGTGGGCTCTGAAGCTTTCTTT. Translation gives CASSFYVGSEAFF.

This clonotype was seen many times. J is TRBJ2-4 and V is TRBV27; D gene unclear. With 5 bases removed from V and 8 bases from J, the gap between germline ends came to 13 bases. This CDR3 contains 13 residues. CDR1 and CDR2 from the germline V gene are MNHEY and SMNVEV (reference sequence). CDR3 amino acids: CASSPRGAHIQYF. CDR3 nucleotide sequence: TGTGCCAGCAGTCCCCGCGGCGCGCACATTCAGTACTTC.

For this clonotype: This may arise from a read error, as a much more abundant clone is one base away. The chain recombines TRBV5-1 with TRBJ1-5; a possible D gene is TRBD1 (5 bases). Germline lookup yields CDR1 SGHRS and CDR2 YFSETQ. CDR3 size: 15 residues. Trimming pared 6 bases from V and 6 bases from J, leaving 19 bases between. The CDR3 here is CASTYPDGGIQPQHF. DNA for the CDR3: TGCGCCAGCACCTACCCCGACGGGGGGATTCAGCCCCAGCATTTT.

In its sample, this clonotype was seen a few times. V is TRBV10-3 and J is TRBJ1-2, with D maybe TRBD1 (5 bases). Trimming pared 2 bases from V and 1 base from J, leaving 8 bases between. CDR3 length equals 14 residues. Looked up from germline, CDR1 is ENHRY and CDR2 is SYGVKD. Written as DNA, the CDR3 is TGTGCCATCAGTGAGGGGGCCAATAACTATGGCTACACCTTC. This codes for CAISEGANNYGYTF.

This clonotype has a count of ten or more. The chain joins TRBV3-1 to TRBJ2-2; a possible D gene is TRBD1 (6 bases). Germline V gene data show CDR1 as LGHDT and CDR2 as YNNKEL (reference sequence). V was shortened by 4 bases and J by 6 bases, with 15 bases between the two germline ends. The CDR3 is made up of 15 amino acids. The CDR3: CASSRDYRVPGELFF. As DNA, the CDR3 is TGTGCCAGCAGCCGCGACTACAGGGTCCCCGGGGAGCTGTTTTTT.

This clonotype turned up a few times. A much bigger clone sits one base away, suggesting this may be a read error. The chain combines TRBV12-3 or TRBV12-4 with TRBJ2-7; 11 nucleotides line up with TRBD2. V shed 6 bases and J 6 bases; nucleotides not matched to a gene: 7. The CDR3 totals 14 residues. CDR3 coding DNA: TGTGCCAGCAGAAAAACTAGCGGGGGCTGCGAGCAGTACTTC. The encoded protein is CASRKTSGGCEQYF.

This chain links TRBV7-8 with TRBJ2-5, with 9 bases lining up with TRBD2. Germline V gene sequence: CDR1 SGHVS, CDR2 FQNEAQ. The CDR3 loop spans 18 amino acids. J gave up 2 bases and V 5 bases, and 15 bases lay outside the gene matches. The CDR3 sequence is CASSRDLSGLAGQETQYF. The CDR3 DNA sequence: TGTGCCAGCAGCCGAGACTTGTCCGGGCTAGCGGGACAAGAGACCCAGTACTTC.

This clonotype was detected many times. The gene calls are TRBV20-1 and TRBJ1-2; D is possibly TRBD1 (5 bases). Germline assignment: CDR1 DFQATT and CDR2 SNEGSKA (reference sequence). The V gene lost 6 bases and the J gene lost 4 bases, with 18 bases spanning the gap. The CDR3 spans 14 residues. The CDR3 DNA is TGCAGTGCCCTAGCCCCGGGGCGTTCCTATGGCTACACCTTC. Its protein product is CSALAPGRSYGYTF.

This clonotype was observed a handful of times. This chain joins TRBV24-1 and TRBJ2-5; TRBD2 agrees at 7 bases. Germline V lookup: CDR1 KGHDR, CDR2 SFDVKD. The CDR3 totals 12 residues. The V and J ends lost 9 bases and 2 bases, in that order; junction bases with no gene match: 2. CDR3 residues: CATGTTQETQYF. In DNA, the CDR3 is TGTGCCACCGGGACTACACAAGAGACCCAGTACTTC.

The V call is TRBV2, the J call TRBJ2-6; the D is unclear. This CDR3 comprises 14 residues. The V end lost 5 bases, the J end lost 2 bases, and 7 bases lay between the germline ends. Germline lookup yields CDR1 SNHLY and CDR2 FYNNEI. CDR3 amino acids: CASSREPGANVLTF. In DNA form, the CDR3 reads TGTGCCAGCAGTAGGGAACCTGGGGCCAACGTCCTGACTTTC.

The J gene is TRBJ1-5, the V gene TRBV12-3 or TRBV12-4; TRBD1 aligns across 7 bases. CDR3 length equals 14 residues. Trimming took 5 bases from V and 7 from J; bases not matched to a gene: 8. The CDR3 reads CASSLKQGRQPQHF. CDR3 nucleotides: TGTGCCAGCAGTCTAAAACAGGGGCGACAGCCCCAGCATTTT.

This sequence joins TRBV6-1 and TRBJ2-1; D remains unclear. CDR3 length: 14 residues. Germline V gene data show CDR1 as MNHNS and CDR2 as SASEGT. Trimming took 10 bases from V and 6 from J, leaving 19 bases between them. CDR3 sequence (DNA): TGTGCCAACCGTCGAGATGGGATGGGCAATGAGCAGTTCTTC. Translation: CANRRDGMGNEQFF.

This clonotype has just a few counts. The rearrangement uses TRBV12-3 or TRBV12-4 and TRBJ2-2, with 11 nucleotides matching TRBD2. The CDR3 is 17 amino acids. V lost 6 bases to trimming and J lost 6 bases; unmatched junction nucleotides: 12. CDR3 nucleotide sequence: TGTGCCAGCAGCTCGACCCGATCGGGACTAGCGGCCGGGGAGCTGTTTTTT. This sequence encodes CASSSTRSGLAAGELFF.

With respect to this clonotype: A clone one base away is much larger, so this may be a read error. The rearrangement links TRBV24-1 to TRBJ2-7, with 7 bases identical to TRBD1. The germline gives CDR1 KGHDR, CDR2 SFDVKD. J lost 6 bases, V lost 4 bases, and 11 bases had no gene match. The CDR3 has 15 residues. The chain's CDR3 is CATSEQTGPISEQYF. CDR3 DNA sequence: TGTGCCACCAGTGAACAGACAGGGCCCATCTCCGAGCAGTACTTC.

This clonotype was counted ten times or more. J is TRBJ2-1 and V is TRBV10-3, with 7 bases identical to TRBD2. Per the germline V gene, CDR1 is ENHRY and CDR2 is SYGVKD. This CDR3 contains 16 residues. The V segment lost 2 bases and the J segment 10 bases; nucleotides outside the gene matches: 14. The CDR3 coding sequence is TGTGCCATCAGTGAGAGCGGGACTCCGGCTATTGTGGAGCAGTTCTTC. Translated, it gives CAISESGTPAIVEQFF.

This clonotype was counted only a few times. The chain joins TRBV18 to TRBJ2-7; 7 bases line up with TRBD2. This CDR3 has 15 residues. Unmatched junction bases numbered 8, after V lost 4 bases and J lost 2 bases. From germline, CDR1 is KGHSH and CDR2 LQKENI. The DNA of the CDR3 is TGTGCCAGCTCACGAGGGGACTATCCCACCTACGAGCAGTACTTC. It specifies CASSRGDYPTYEQYF.

The CDR3 nucleotides are TGCGCCAGCAGCTCTGCGGGAATCCAAGAGACCCAGTACTTC. As protein: CASSSAGIQETQYF. This rearrangement joins TRBV5-1 to TRBJ2-5, with D possibly being TRBD2 (6 bases). V gave up 3 bases and J gave up 1 base, with 10 bases separating them. Germline CDR1 SGHRS, CDR2 YFSETQ. This CDR3 has 14 amino acids.

The V call is TRBV3-1, the J call TRBJ1-3; weak D call: TRBD1 (6 bases). The V end was cut by 0 bases, the J end by 4 bases, with 16 bases between. CDR3 size: 17 residues. Germline lookup yields CDR1 LGHDT and CDR2 YNNKEL (reference sequence). Here the CDR3 reads CASSQDRQGTPGNTIYF. In nucleotides, the CDR3 is TGTGCCAGCAGCCAAGATAGGCAGGGGACCCCAGGAAACACCATATATTTT.

This clonotype has ten or more counts. The chain links TRBV6-1 to TRBJ2-5; a possible D gene is TRBD1 (6 bases). This CDR3 has 16 residues. Germline loops: CDR1 MNHNS, CDR2 SASEGT. The germline V and J ends were trimmed by 2 bases and 2 bases, with 15 bases remaining between them. CDR3 residues: CASSEFDRPTQETQYF. CDR3 sequence (DNA): TGTGCCAGCAGTGAATTCGACAGGCCTACACAAGAGACCCAGTACTTC.

The table lists this clonotype with many counts. The CDR3 here is CASNLLGSETQYF. As DNA, the CDR3 is TGTGCCAGCAATCTCTTGGGATCAGAGACCCAGTACTTC. The rearrangement links TRBV2 to TRBJ2-5; no definite D call. Germline V gene sequence: CDR1 SNHLY, CDR2 FYNNEI. CDR3 size: 13 residues. Trimming took 7 bases from V and 4 from J, leaving 13 bases between them.

This clonotype has at least ten counts. The genes are TRBV7-2 and TRBJ1-2; the match to TRBD1 covers 8 bases. The CDR3 is 14 amino acids. From germline, CDR1 is SGHTA and CDR2 FQGNSA. J gave up 7 bases and V 2 bases, and 6 bases lay outside the gene matches. In DNA form, the CDR3 reads TGTGCCAGCAGCTTATTGCAGGGGGCAAGTGGCTACACCTTC. Translating it yields CASSLLQGASGYTF.

The rearrangement links TRBV6-1 to TRBJ2-2; D gene uncertain. V lost 2 bases and J lost 3, with 4 bases in between. This CDR3 is 13 amino acids long. The V gene's germline CDR1 is MNHNS and CDR2 SASEGT. CDR3 residues: CASSEMDTGELFF. CDR3 sequence (DNA): TGTGCCAGCAGTGAAATGGACACCGGGGAGCTGTTTTTT.

The genes are TRBV4-1 and TRBJ2-7, with D maybe TRBD1 (6 bases). CDR3 length equals 16 residues. Germline values: CDR1 MGHRA, CDR2 YSYEKL. Trimming left V 3 bases short and J 2 bases short, with 17 bases between. Here the CDR3 reads CASSHAQGEYTYEQYF. CDR3 sequence (DNA): TGCGCCAGCAGCCACGCACAGGGCGAATACACCTACGAGCAGTACTTC.

This clonotype turned up a few times. This rearrangement joins TRBV5-8 to TRBJ2-7, with D possibly TRBD1 on 6 matching bases. V gave up 4 bases and J gave up 2 bases, with 13 bases separating them. The CDR3 covers 14 residues. Germline-derived CDR1 and CDR2 are SGHTS and YDEGEE. Here the CDR3 DNA reads TGTGCCAGCAGCCCGGCGCCAGGGGCCTACGAGCAGTACTTC. Translation gives CASSPAPGAYEQYF. The whole variable domain, filled in from reference TRBV5-8 and TRBJ2-7, reads EAGVTQSPTHLIKTRGQQATLRCSPISGHTSVYWYQQALGLGLQFLLWYDEGEERNRGNFPPRFSGRQFPNYSSELNVNALELEDSALYLCASSPAPGAYEQYFGPGTRLTVT.

This clonotype has at least ten counts. The V call is TRBV30, the J call TRBJ1-5; 8 bases are a match to TRBD1. The CDR3 has 13 amino acids. CDR1 is GTSNPN, CDR2 SVGIG, per germline (reference sequence). J lost 2 bases, V lost 5 bases, and 2 bases had no gene match. The CDR3 loop reads CAWEQGGNQPQHF. The CDR3, as DNA: TGTGCCTGGGAACAGGGGGGCAATCAGCCCCAGCATTTT.

This clonotype was counted ten times or more. The chain couples TRBV7-2 to TRBJ2-3, with D perhaps assigned TRBD1 or TRBD2 (5 bases each). The V end lost 3 bases, the J end lost 2 bases, and 12 bases lay between the germline ends. The CDR3 sequence is 15 residues long. Germline V gene sequence: CDR1 SGHTA, CDR2 FQGNSA. The CDR3 nucleotides read TGTGCCAGCAGCTTGAGGTCGGGACCCACAGATACGCAGTATTTT. Its translation is CASSLRSGPTDTQYF.

This chain uses TRBV7-8 with TRBJ2-1; D is uncertain. Germline V CDR1 and CDR2: SGHVS, FQNEAQ. The CDR3 is made up of 14 amino acids. V lost 1 base, J lost 3 bases, and 7 bases lay in between. CDR3 nucleotides: TGTGCCAGCAGCTTAGTCGCGGACTACAATGAGCAGTTCTTC. This translates into CASSLVADYNEQFF.

The rearrangement joins TRBV5-6 to TRBJ1-1; D perhaps matches TRBD1 (5 bases). Trimming shortened V by 2 bases and J by 1 base, and 12 bases separated the two germline ends. Per the germline V gene, CDR1 is SGHDT and CDR2 is YYEEEE. CDR3 size: 15 residues. CDR3 protein: CASSFGAGPNTEAFF. The CDR3 DNA is TGTGCCAGCAGCTTTGGGGCAGGCCCGAACACTGAAGCTTTCTTT.

V gene TRBV4-1 combines with J gene TRBJ1-5; TRBD1 aligns across 10 bases. Germline CDR1 reads MGHRA; CDR2 reads YSYEKL. This CDR3 region has 15 residues. Trimming cost V 3 bases and J 6 bases; bases outside gene matches: 5. As DNA, the CDR3 is TGCGCCAGCAGCCACACCGGACAGGGGGGTCAGCCCCAGCATTTT. Its protein is CASSHTGQGGQPQHF.

A few counts support this clonotype. CDR3 DNA sequence: TGTGCCAGCAGTCTGACGCCTCTACGAGGAGCTTTCTTT. This translates into CASSLTPLRGAFF. The chain employs TRBV5-8 and TRBJ1-1; no clear D gene. Germline CDR1 is SGHTS and CDR2 is YDEGEE. Trimming pared 5 bases from V and 10 bases from J, leaving 18 bases between. The CDR3 length is 13 residues.

This clonotype was observed a few times. V gene TRBV7-8 combines with J gene TRBJ1-5, with D uncertain. Trimming took 2 bases from V and 6 from J, leaving 5 bases between them. The CDR3 is 12 amino acids. The V gene's germline CDR1 is SGHVS and CDR2 FQNEAQ. CDR3 protein: CASSLRVQPQHF. Written as DNA, the CDR3 is TGTGCCAGCAGCTTAAGGGTTCAGCCCCAGCATTTT.